This T cell receptor beta chain was captured in a study of T cell repertoires in cytomegalovirus infection. Across the whole study: Indications of both CMV infection and matching HLA type were provided by public TCR beta signatures.

This clonotype was observed a handful of times. Antigen specificity is unknown. General observations from the study: The study identified carriers of CMV plus the relevant HLA from cumulative public TCR beta family frequency.

The CDR3 is made up of 18 amino acids. Trimming pared 3 bases from V and 3 bases from J, leaving 18 bases between. Germline CDR1 is SGHTA and CDR2 is FQGNSA. MiXCR, run by TCRdb on the reads, gives a single entry per CDR3 protein. The sample records approximately 730,000 distinct CDR3 sequences, approximately 32% being singletons. J is TRBJ2-6 and V is TRBV7-2; tentative D call: TRBD2 (8 bases). The origin of this receptor is a human donor in good health (CMV status not recorded). Some clones in this sample may be carry-over from other donors' samples. The starting material was cultured CD8+ T cells from PBMCs, obtained from culture after CMV antigen stimulation. CDR3 loop: CASSLSGGPGGGANVLTF. Here the CDR3 DNA reads TGTGCCAGCAGCTTGTCGGGGGGGCCAGGGGGTGGGGCCAACGTCCTGACTTTC.